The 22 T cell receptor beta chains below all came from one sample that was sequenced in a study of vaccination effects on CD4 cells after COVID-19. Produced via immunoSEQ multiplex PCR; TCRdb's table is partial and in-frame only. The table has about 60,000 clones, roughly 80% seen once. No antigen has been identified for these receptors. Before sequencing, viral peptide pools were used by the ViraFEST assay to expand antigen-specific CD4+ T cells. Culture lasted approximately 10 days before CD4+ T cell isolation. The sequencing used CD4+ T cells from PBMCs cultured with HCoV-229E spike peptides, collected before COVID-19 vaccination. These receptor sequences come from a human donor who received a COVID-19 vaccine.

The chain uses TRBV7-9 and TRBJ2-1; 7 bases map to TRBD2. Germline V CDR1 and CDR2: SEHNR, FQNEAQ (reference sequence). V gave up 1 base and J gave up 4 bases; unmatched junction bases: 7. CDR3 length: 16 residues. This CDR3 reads CASSLGVGTTYNEQFF. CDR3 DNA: TGTGCCAGCAGCTTAGGGGTGGGGACTACGTACAATGAGCAGTTCTTC.

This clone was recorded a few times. The CDR3 sequence is CGTFNYGYTF. For the CDR3, the DNA is TGCGGGACTTTTAACTATGGCTACACCTTC. The J gene is TRBJ1-2, the V gene TRBV20-1; a possible D gene is TRBD1 (5 bases). The CDR3 is made up of 10 amino acids. CDR1 and CDR2 (germline): DFQATT, SNEGSKA (reference sequence).

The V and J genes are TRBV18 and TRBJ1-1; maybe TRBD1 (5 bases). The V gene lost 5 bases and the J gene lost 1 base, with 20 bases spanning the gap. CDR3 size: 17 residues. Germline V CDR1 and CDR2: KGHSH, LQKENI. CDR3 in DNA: TGTGCCAGCTCATCACTCGGGCGACAGCTAACGAACACTGAAGCTTTCTTT. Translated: CASSSLGRQLTNTEAFF.

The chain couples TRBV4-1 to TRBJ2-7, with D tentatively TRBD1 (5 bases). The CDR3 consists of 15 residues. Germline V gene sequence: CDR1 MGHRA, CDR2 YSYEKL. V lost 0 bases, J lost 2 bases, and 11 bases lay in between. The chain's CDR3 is CASSQEWGTPYEQYV. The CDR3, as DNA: TGCGCCAGCAGCCAAGAATGGGGCACCCCCTACGAGCAGTACGTC.

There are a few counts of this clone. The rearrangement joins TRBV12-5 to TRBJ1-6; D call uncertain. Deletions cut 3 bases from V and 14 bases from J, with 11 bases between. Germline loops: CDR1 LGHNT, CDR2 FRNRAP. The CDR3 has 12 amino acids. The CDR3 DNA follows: TGTGCTAGTGGTTTAAGCAATTCGGCCCTCCACTTT. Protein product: CASGLSNSALHF.

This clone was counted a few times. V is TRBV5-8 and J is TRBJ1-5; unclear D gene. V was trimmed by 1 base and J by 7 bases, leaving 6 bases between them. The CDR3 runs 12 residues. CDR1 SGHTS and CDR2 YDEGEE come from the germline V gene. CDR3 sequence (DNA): TGTGCCAGCAGCTTGAGATTGCAGCCCCAGCATTTT. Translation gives CASSLRLQPQHF. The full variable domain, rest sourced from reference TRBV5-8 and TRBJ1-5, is EAGVTQSPTHLIKTRGQQATLRCSPISGHTSVYWYQQALGLGLQFLLWYDEGEERNRGNFPPRFSGRQFPNYSSELNVNALELEDSALYLCASSLRLQPQHFGDGTRLSIL.

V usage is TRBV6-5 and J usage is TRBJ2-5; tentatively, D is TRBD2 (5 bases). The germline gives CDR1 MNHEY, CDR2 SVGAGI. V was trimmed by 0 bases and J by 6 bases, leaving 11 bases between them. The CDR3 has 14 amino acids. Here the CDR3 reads CASSYSPGKQTQYF. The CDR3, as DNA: TGTGCCAGCAGTTACTCCCCGGGGAAGCAGACCCAGTACTTC.

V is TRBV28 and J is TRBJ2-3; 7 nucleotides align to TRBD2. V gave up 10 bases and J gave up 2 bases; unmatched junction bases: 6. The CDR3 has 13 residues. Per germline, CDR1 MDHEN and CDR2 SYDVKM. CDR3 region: CATGDYFTDTQYF. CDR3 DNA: TGTGCCACCGGGGACTATTTCACAGATACGCAGTATTTT.

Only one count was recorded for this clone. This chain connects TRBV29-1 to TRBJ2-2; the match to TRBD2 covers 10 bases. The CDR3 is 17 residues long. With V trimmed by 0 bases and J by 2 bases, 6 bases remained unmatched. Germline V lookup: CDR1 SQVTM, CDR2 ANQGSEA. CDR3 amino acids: CSVEERPSGGNTGELFF. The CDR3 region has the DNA TGCAGCGTTGAAGAGAGGCCTAGCGGGGGAAACACCGGGGAGCTGTTTTTT.

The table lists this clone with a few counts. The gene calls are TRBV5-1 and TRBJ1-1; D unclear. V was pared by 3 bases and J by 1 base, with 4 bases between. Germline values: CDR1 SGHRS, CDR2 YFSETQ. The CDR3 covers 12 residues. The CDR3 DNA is TGCGCCAGCAGCTCCCCGAACACTGAAGCTTTCTTT. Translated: CASSSPNTEAFF. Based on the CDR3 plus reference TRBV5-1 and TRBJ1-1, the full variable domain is KAGVTQTPRYLIKTRGQQVTLSCSPISGHRSVSWYQQTPGQGLQFLFEYFSETQRNKGNFPGRFSGRQFSNSRSEMNVSTLELGDSALYLCASSSPNTEAFFGQGTRLTVV.

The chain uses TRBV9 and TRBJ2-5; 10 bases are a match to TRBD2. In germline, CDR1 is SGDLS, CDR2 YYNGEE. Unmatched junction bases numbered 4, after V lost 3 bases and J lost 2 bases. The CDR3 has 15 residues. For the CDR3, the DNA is TGTGCCAGCAGCGGAGAAGCGGGGGGGCAAGAGACCCAGTACTTC. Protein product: CASSGEAGGQETQYF.

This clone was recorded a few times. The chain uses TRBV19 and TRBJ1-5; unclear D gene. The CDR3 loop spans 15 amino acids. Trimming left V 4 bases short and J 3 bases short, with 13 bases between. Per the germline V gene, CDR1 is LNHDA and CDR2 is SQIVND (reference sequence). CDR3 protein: CASSRRQVANQPQHF. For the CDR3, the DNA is TGTGCCAGTAGTAGAAGACAAGTAGCCAATCAGCCCCAGCATTTT.

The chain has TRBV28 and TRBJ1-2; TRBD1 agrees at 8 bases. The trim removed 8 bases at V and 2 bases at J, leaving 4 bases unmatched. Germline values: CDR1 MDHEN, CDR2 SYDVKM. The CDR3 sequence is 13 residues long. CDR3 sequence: CASRRGLNYGYTF. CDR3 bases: TGTGCCAGCCGCAGGGGGCTAAACTATGGCTACACCTTC.

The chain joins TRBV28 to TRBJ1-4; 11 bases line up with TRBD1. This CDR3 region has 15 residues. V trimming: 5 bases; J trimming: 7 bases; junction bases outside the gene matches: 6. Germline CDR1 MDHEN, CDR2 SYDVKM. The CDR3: CASSPAGTGGEKLFF. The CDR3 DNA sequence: TGTGCCAGCAGTCCGGCAGGGACAGGGGGTGAAAAACTGTTTTTT.

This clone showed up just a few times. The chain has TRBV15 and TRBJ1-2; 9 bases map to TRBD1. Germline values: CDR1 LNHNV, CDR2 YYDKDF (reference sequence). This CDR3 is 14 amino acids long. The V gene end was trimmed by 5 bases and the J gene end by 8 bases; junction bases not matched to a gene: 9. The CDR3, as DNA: TGTGCCACCAGCTCCGGGACAGGGTTTACGGGCTACACCTTC. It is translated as CATSSGTGFTGYTF.

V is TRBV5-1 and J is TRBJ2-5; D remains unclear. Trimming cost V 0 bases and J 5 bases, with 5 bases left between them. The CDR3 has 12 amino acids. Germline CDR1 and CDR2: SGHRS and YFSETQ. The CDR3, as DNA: TGCGCCAGCAGCTTGGTCCCGGAGACCCAGTACTTC. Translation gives CASSLVPETQYF.

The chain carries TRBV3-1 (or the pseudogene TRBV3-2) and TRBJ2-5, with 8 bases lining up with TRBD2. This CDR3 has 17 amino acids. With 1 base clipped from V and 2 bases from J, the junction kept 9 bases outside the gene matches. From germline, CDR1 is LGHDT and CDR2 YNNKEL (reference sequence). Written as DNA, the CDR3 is TGTGCCAGCAGCCAAGGGAAAACTAGCGGTGTACAAGAGACCCAGTACTTC. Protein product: CASSQGKTSGVQETQYF.

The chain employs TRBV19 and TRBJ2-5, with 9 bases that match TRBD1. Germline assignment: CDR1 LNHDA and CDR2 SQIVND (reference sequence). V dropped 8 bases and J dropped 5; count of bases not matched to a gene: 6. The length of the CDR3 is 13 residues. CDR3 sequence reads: CASRDRAGETQYF. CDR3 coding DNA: TGTGCCAGTCGGGACAGGGCGGGGGAGACCCAGTACTTC.

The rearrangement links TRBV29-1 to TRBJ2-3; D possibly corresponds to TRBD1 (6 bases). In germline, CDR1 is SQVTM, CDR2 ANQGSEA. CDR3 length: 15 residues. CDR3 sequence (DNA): TGCACCCAGACCAGGGGCCCAAGGAGCACAGATACGCAGTATTTT. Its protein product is CTQTRGPRSTDTQYF.

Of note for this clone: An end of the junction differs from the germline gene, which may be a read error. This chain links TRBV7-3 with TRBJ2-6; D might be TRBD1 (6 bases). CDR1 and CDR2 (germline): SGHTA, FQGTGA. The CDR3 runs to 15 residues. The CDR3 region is CASSITGTGANVLTF. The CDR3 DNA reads TGTGCCAGCAGCATAACAGGGACTGGGGCCAACGTCCTGACTTTC.

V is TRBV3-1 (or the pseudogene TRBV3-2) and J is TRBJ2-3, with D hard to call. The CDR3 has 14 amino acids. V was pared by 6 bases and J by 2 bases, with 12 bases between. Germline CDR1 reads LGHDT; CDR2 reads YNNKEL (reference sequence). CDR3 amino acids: CASSRDGTTDTQYF. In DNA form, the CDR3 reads TGTGCCAGCAGTCGCGACGGCACCACAGATACGCAGTATTTT.

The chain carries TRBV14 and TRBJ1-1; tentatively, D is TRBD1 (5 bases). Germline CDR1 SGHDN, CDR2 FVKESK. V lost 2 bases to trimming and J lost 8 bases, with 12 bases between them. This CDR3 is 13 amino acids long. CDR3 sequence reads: CASSQNGWGEAFF. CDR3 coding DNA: TGTGCCAGCAGCCAAAATGGATGGGGGGAAGCTTTCTTT.